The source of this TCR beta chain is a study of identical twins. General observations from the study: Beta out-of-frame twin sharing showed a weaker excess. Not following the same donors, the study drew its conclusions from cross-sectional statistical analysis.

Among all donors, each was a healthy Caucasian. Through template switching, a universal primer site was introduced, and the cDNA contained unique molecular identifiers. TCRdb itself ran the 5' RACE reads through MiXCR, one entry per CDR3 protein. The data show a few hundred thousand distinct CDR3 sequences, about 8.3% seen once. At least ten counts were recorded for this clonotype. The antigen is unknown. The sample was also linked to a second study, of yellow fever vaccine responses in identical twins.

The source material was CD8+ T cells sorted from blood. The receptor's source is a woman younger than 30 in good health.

This chain's CDR3 is CSVGTSVSYEQYF. The CDR3 nucleotides read TGCAGTGTCGGGACTAGTGTTTCCTACGAGCAGTACTTC. The chain employs TRBV29-1 and TRBJ2-7; 8 bases align to TRBD2. Germline loops: CDR1 SQVTM, CDR2 ANQGSEA. CDR3 length equals 13 residues.